This T cell receptor beta chain was retrieved from a study of shared clonotypes between healthy human individuals. Method: immunoSEQ multiplex PCR; TCRdb's copy keeps in-frame clones and lacks some. The data contain about 660,000 clones, about 74% of them singletons. Germline lookup yields CDR1 SGDLS and CDR2 YYNGEE. Trimming took 3 bases from V and 14 from J; bases not matched to a gene: 7. This CDR3 comprises 13 residues. This receptor was identified in a woman aged 25-40 years in good health. The rearrangement uses TRBV9 and TRBJ2-3; 12 bases align to TRBD2. Material: memory CD4+ T cells sorted from blood. Noted subset: CD45RA-negative fraction. The CDR3 sequence: CASSARLAGDVYF. CDR3 bases: TGTGCCAGCAGCGCCAGACTAGCGGGAGATGTGTATTTT.